This T cell receptor beta chain was recovered during a study of T cell changes during pregnancy in multiple sclerosis. This clone was recorded once. Germline and junction disagree at one end, which may indicate a read error. Germline-derived CDR1 and CDR2 are SGHRS and YFSETQ. The CDR3 is made up of 17 amino acids. Repertoires were generated with immunoSEQ multiplex PCR, while TCRdb's copy carries only in-frame clones and drops some. The repertoire holds 90,000 to 100,000 clones, with about 92% as singletons. The source of this sequence is a female donor in good health, enrolled as a control in a pregnancy study. The chain joins TRBV5-1 to TRBJ2-7, with 12 bases lining up with TRBD2. The sequencing used peripheral blood, collected after pregnancy. The CDR3 spells CASNLSPSGREFYEQYF. As DNA, the CDR3 is TGCGCCAGCAACTTGAGCCCTAGCGGGAGGGAATTTTACGAGCAGTACTTC.